The 32 T cell receptor beta chains below were found in one sample sequenced in a study of T-cell reconstitution after alpha-beta-depleted transplantation in children. The library targeted TCRbeta and was prepared with unique molecular identifiers. TCRdb re-analysed the PCR reads in MiXCR, keeping a single row per CDR3 protein. The table shows hundreds of thousands of distinct CDR3 sequences, with approximately 16% occurring only once. Sequenced material: PBMCs from the stem cell graft donor, taken from the stem cell graft. The receptors stem from a human donor who donated a stem cell graft to a child with acute lymphoblastic leukemia.

This chain joins TRBV29-1 and TRBJ2-1; TRBD2 matches at 7 bases. The germline gives CDR1 SQVTM, CDR2 ANQGSEA. The CDR3 is 14 amino acids. V trimming: 2 bases; J trimming: 0 bases; junction bases outside the gene matches: 1. CDR3 nucleotide sequence: TGCAGCGTTGAACTAGCGGTCTCCTACAATGAGCAGTTCTTC. Amino acid sequence: CSVELAVSYNEQFF.

On this clonotype: The junction departs from germline at one end; a sequencing error may be responsible. V gene TRBV6-1 combines with J gene TRBJ2-7, with TRBD2 matching 9 bases. The germline gives CDR1 MNHNS, CDR2 SASEGT. The CDR3 is 16 residues long. The CDR3 region is CASSEALAGGRYDQYF. The DNA for the CDR3 is TGTGCCAGCAGTGAAGCACTAGCGGGCGGGCGCTACGACCAGTACTTC.

This clonotype was observed a handful of times. V gene TRBV20-1 combines with J gene TRBJ2-5, with D tentatively TRBD1 (6 bases). Germline CDR1 and CDR2: DFQATT and SNEGSKA (reference sequence). CDR3 length equals 15 residues. Trimming pared 6 bases from V and 3 bases from J, leaving 20 bases between. The CDR3 here is CSAPSRGSTEETQYF. CDR3 DNA: TGCAGTGCACCCAGCAGGGGTTCCACGGAAGAGACCCAGTACTTC.

V and J are TRBV12-2 and TRBJ2-3; the table's D call, TRBD2, was not checked against the DNA. TRBV12-2 is given as a pseudogene. This CDR3 is built from 20 residues. CDR3 residues: CASRLARAAGGPGSTDTQYF. The CDR3, as DNA: TGTGCAAGTCGCTTAGCGCGGGCAGCGGGAGGGCCCGGGAGCACAGATACGCAGTATTTT.

This clonotype was seen a handful of times. The chain employs TRBV6-1 and TRBJ2-1; possibly TRBD2 for D (7 bases). CDR1 is MNHNS and CDR2 is SASEGT in the germline V gene. The CDR3 loop spans 14 amino acids. The V end lost 9 bases, the J end lost 2 bases, and 14 bases lay between the germline ends. The CDR3 spells CASTRGGPYNEQFF. CDR3 nucleotide sequence: TGTGCCAGTACGAGGGGGGGGCCCTACAATGAGCAGTTCTTC.

The chain uses TRBV3-1 and TRBJ2-1; D gene ambiguous. Trimming took off 2 bases at V and 9 bases at J, with 5 bases between the two ends. Germline CDR1 LGHDT, CDR2 YNNKEL (reference sequence). The CDR3 extends over 11 amino acids. CDR3 protein: CASSQRGEQFF. The CDR3 region has the DNA TGTGCCAGCAGCCAAAGAGGTGAGCAGTTCTTC.

The CDR3 loop reads CAMSSGRDTDTQYF. Here the CDR3 DNA reads TGTGCCATGAGTAGCGGGAGGGATACAGATACGCAGTATTTT. V gene TRBV10-3 combines with J gene TRBJ2-3; 11 nucleotides align to TRBD2. V shed 9 bases and J 3 bases; nucleotides not matched to a gene: 5. In germline, CDR1 is ENHRY, CDR2 SYGVKD. The CDR3 is 14 amino acids.

This chain joins TRBV24-1 and TRBJ2-5; TRBD1 matches at 8 bases. There are 14 residues in the CDR3. The germline V gene encodes CDR1 KGHDR and CDR2 SFDVKD. V dropped 3 bases and J dropped 4; count of bases not matched to a gene: 3. CDR3 DNA: TGTGCCACCAGTGATCCAGGACAGGGAGAGACCCAGTACTTC. Residues: CATSDPGQGETQYF.

This clonotype was seen a handful of times. The V and J genes are TRBV24-1 and TRBJ2-1, with 11 positions matching TRBD2. Germline assignment: CDR1 KGHDR and CDR2 SFDVKD. J lost 3 bases, V lost 9 bases, and 9 bases had no gene match. This CDR3 spans 16 amino acids. The CDR3 bases are TGTGCCACCGGAAGTAGCGGGAGGGCCGGCTACAATGAGCAGTTCTTC. Protein sequence: CATGSSGRAGYNEQFF.

This clonotype has a handful of counts. The chain employs TRBV7-2 and TRBJ2-5, with 8 bases identical to TRBD1. Germline-derived CDR1 and CDR2 are SGHTA and FQGNSA. There are 15 residues in the CDR3. The J segment lost 5 bases and the V segment lost 5 bases, leaving 10 bases of the junction unmatched. The DNA of the CDR3 is TGTGCCAGCAGCCTAGGGCAGGGGGCCGGGGAGACCCAGTACTTC. It translates to CASSLGQGAGETQYF.

The chain uses TRBV3-1 and TRBJ2-1; 13 bases are a match to TRBD2. The CDR3 spans 17 residues. V was pared by 11 bases and J by 0 bases, with 10 bases of the junction left unmatched. Germline V gene data show CDR1 as LGHDT and CDR2 as YNNKEL (reference sequence). DNA of the CDR3: TGTGCCTGCTCCGGGACTAGCGGGACGCCCTCCTACAATGAGCAGTTCTTC. Translation: CACSGTSGTPSYNEQFF.

A few counts support this clonotype. The rearrangement links TRBV5-1 to TRBJ2-7; D is undetermined. The CDR3 spans 14 residues. Germline values: CDR1 SGHRS, CDR2 YFSETQ. The ends were cut back, 3 bases at V and 1 base at J, with 11 bases in the middle. The CDR3 bases are TGCGCCAGCAGCTGGGCTACCCAATCCTACGAGCAGTACTTC. Protein sequence: CASSWATQSYEQYF.

The chain is built from TRBV29-1 and TRBJ2-1; D possibly matches TRBD1 or TRBD2 (5 bases each). Looked up from germline, CDR1 is SQVTM and CDR2 is ANQGSEA. V dropped 3 bases and J dropped 7 bases, with 10 bases sitting between them. The CDR3 loop spans 12 amino acids. The CDR3: CSVEGDPNEQFF. In nucleotides, the CDR3 is TGCAGCGTTGAGGGGGACCCTAATGAGCAGTTCTTC.

Here the CDR3 reads CASKRSVGPYTNTGELFF. The CDR3 DNA follows: TGTGCCAGCAAGCGATCGGTCGGCCCCTATACGAACACCGGGGAGCTGTTTTTT. The chain uses TRBV12-3 or TRBV12-4 and TRBJ2-2; D uncertain. CDR3 length: 18 amino acids. Trimming cost V 7 bases and J 0 bases, with 21 bases left between them.

V and J are TRBV24-1 and TRBJ2-7; D gene ambiguous. The CDR3 loop spans 11 amino acids. Trimming cost V 2 bases and J 6 bases, with 4 bases left between them. Germline V gene lookup returns CDR1 KGHDR and CDR2 SFDVKD. The CDR3 DNA reads as TGTGCCACCAGTGATTGGGTCGAGCAGTACTTC. It specifies CATSDWVEQYF.

This clonotype was seen a handful of times. The chain joins TRBV5-1 to TRBJ2-7, with 9 bases identical to TRBD1. Germline-derived CDR1 and CDR2 are SGHRS and YFSETQ. CDR3 size: 15 residues. Germline trimming cut 2 bases from V and 3 bases from J; bases unmatched to any gene: 6. CDR3 nucleotides: TGCGCCAGCAGCTTTAGGACAGGGGAAGTCTACGAGCAGTACTTC. Its translation: CASSFRTGEVYEQYF. The full variable domain, with the rest looked up from reference TRBV5-1 and TRBJ2-7, is KAGVTQTPRYLIKTRGQQVTLSCSPISGHRSVSWYQQTPGQGLQFLFEYFSETQRNKGNFPGRFSGRQFSNSRSEMNVSTLELGDSALYLCASSFRTGEVYEQYFGPGTRLTVT.

The gene calls are TRBV6-5 and TRBJ2-7; 12 bases are shared with TRBD2. Germline values: CDR1 MNHEY, CDR2 SVGAGI. The junction had 6 bases not matched to a gene; V was cut back by 2 bases and J by 4 bases. This CDR3 contains 16 residues. The CDR3 DNA is TGTGCCAGCAGTTACGGGACTAGCGGGTTTGAGTACGAGCAGTACTTC. Amino acids: CASSYGTSGFEYEQYF.

The chain recombines TRBV7-6 with TRBJ2-1; D may be TRBD1 or TRBD2 (5 bases each). The germline gives CDR1 SGHVS, CDR2 FNYEAQ. This CDR3 comprises 13 residues. Trimming pared 6 bases from V and 7 bases from J, leaving 13 bases between. CDR3 sequence reads: CASSGGVGNEQFF. The CDR3, as DNA: TGTGCCAGCAGTGGGGGAGTCGGGAATGAGCAGTTCTTC.

A word on this clonotype: At one end, the junction sequence differs from germline, possibly due to a read error. This chain connects TRBV7-9 to TRBJ1-4; D uncertain. Per the germline V gene, CDR1 is SEHNR and CDR2 is FQNEAQ (reference sequence). The CDR3 contains 13 residues. The CDR3 DNA is TGTGCCAGCAGTCCCGGACGGAGTGAAAAACTGTTTTTC. Translation: CASSPGRSEKLFF.

The CDR3 is CATSRTDTQYF. The CDR3 nucleotides read TGTGCCACCAGCAGGACAGATACGCAGTATTTT. The chain combines TRBV15 with TRBJ2-3; D is ambiguous. The CDR3 contains 11 residues. CDR1 is LNHNV, CDR2 YYDKDF, per germline (reference sequence). Trimming removed 3 bases from V and 3 bases from J, with 1 base in between.

Only a few counts were recorded for this clonotype. The chain couples TRBV7-9 to TRBJ2-2; D remains ambiguous. Germline assignment: CDR1 SEHNR and CDR2 FQNEAQ (reference sequence). V was shortened by 3 bases and J by 1 base, with 3 bases between the two germline ends. The CDR3 is made up of 13 amino acids. The CDR3 protein is CASSLWNTGELFF. The CDR3 nucleotides are TGTGCCAGCAGCTTGTGGAACACCGGGGAGCTGTTTTTT.

This clonotype appeared a few times. The V call is TRBV27, the J call TRBJ2-2; TRBD2 matches at 12 bases. The V and J ends lost 6 bases and 4 bases, in that order; junction bases with no gene match: 6. The germline V gene encodes CDR1 MNHEY and CDR2 SMNVEV (reference sequence). The length of the CDR3 is 16 residues. CDR3 amino acids: CASSPTSGSPTGELFF. In nucleotides, the CDR3 is TGTGCCAGCAGCCCGACTAGCGGGAGCCCCACCGGGGAGCTGTTTTTT.

In its sample, this clonotype was seen a few times. V gene TRBV18 combines with J gene TRBJ2-7; 8 bases map to TRBD1. Germline trimming cut 6 bases from V and 4 bases from J; bases unmatched to any gene: 5. CDR1 is KGHSH and CDR2 is LQKENI in the germline V gene. The CDR3 has 13 residues. CDR3 amino acids: CASSAGDRYEQYF. The CDR3 DNA is TGTGCCAGCTCGGCAGGGGACAGGTACGAGCAGTACTTC.

CDR3 sequence reads: CASSFGSAGELFF. The CDR3 nucleotides read TGTGCCAGCAGTTTTGGTAGTGCCGGGGAGCTGTTTTTT. The chain links TRBV12-3 or TRBV12-4 to TRBJ2-2, with D uncertain. The CDR3 is 13 amino acids. The ends were cut back, 3 bases at V and 6 bases at J, with 8 bases in the middle.

This clonotype was seen only a few times. The chain recombines TRBV29-1 with TRBJ2-7; D is uncertain. V was clipped by 1 base and J by 2 bases, with 6 bases between them. The CDR3 is 12 residues long. Germline-derived CDR1 and CDR2 are SQVTM and ANQGSEA. CDR3 DNA sequence: TGCAGCGTTGAAGCCCCTACCTACGAGCAGTACTTC. Translated, it gives CSVEAPTYEQYF.

The CDR3 nucleotides are TGCGCCACCTCGGGACAGGCCAAAAACATTCAGTACTTC. It is translated as CATSGQAKNIQYF. The V gene is TRBV10-2, the J gene TRBJ2-4; 7 positions agree with TRBD1. Germline loops: CDR1 WSHSY, CDR2 SAAADI. The CDR3 extends over 13 amino acids. V lost 10 bases to trimming and J lost 1 base; unmatched junction nucleotides: 4.

There are a few counts of this clonotype. V gene TRBV12-3 or TRBV12-4 combines with J gene TRBJ1-5; D remains unclear. This CDR3 spans 15 amino acids. Trimming removed 0 bases from V and 5 bases from J, with 11 bases in between. This CDR3 is CASSLARHSDQPQHF. CDR3 coding DNA: TGTGCCAGCAGTTTAGCGCGACACTCAGATCAGCCCCAGCATTTT.

The chain recombines TRBV5-1 with TRBJ1-1; D is unclear. Germline assignment: CDR1 SGHRS and CDR2 YFSETQ. Deletions cut 3 bases from V and 8 bases from J, with 23 bases between. The CDR3 length is 16 residues. CDR3 protein: CASSSAPRTSFAEAFF. The CDR3 DNA sequence: TGCGCCAGCAGCTCAGCCCCTAGGACCTCTTTTGCAGAAGCTTTCTTT.

The chain combines TRBV5-1 with TRBJ2-1; 14 bases are shared with TRBD2. The CDR3 is 20 amino acids. V lost 4 bases and J lost 1; bases outside the gene matches: 13. Per the germline V gene, CDR1 is SGHRS and CDR2 is YFSETQ. The CDR3 sequence: CASSLRPGLAGERSYNEQFF. CDR3 nucleotides: TGCGCCAGCAGCCTGAGACCGGGACTAGCGGGAGAAAGGTCCTACAATGAGCAGTTCTTC.

The chain has TRBV5-1 and TRBJ2-5; TRBD1 matches 7 bases. Germline CDR1 reads SGHRS; CDR2 reads YFSETQ. V shed 2 bases, J shed 3 bases, and the junction held 13 bases outside the gene matches. The CDR3 has 17 residues. CDR3 coding DNA: TGCGCCAGCAGCTTACGTTCTCGGGACAGAAAGAAAGAGACCCAGTACTTC. This codes for CASSLRSRDRKKETQYF.

The gene calls are TRBV6-5 and TRBJ2-7; tentative D call: TRBD1 (5 bases). The CDR3 has 14 residues. Per the germline V gene, CDR1 is MNHEY and CDR2 is SVGAGI. Trimming took off 0 bases at V and 2 bases at J, with 8 bases between the two ends. The CDR3 loop is CASSYSPRAYEQYF. The CDR3 DNA follows: TGTGCCAGCAGTTACTCGCCCAGGGCCTACGAGCAGTACTTC.

The gene calls are TRBV7-9 and TRBJ2-7, with D possibly called TRBD1 or TRBD2 (5 bases each). The V and J ends lost 4 bases and 4 bases respectively, with 17 bases between them. The CDR3 runs 15 residues. CDR1 is SEHNR and CDR2 is FQNEAQ in the germline V gene (reference sequence). CDR3 sequence: CASSSPEGFLYEQYF. CDR3 sequence (DNA): TGTGCCAGCAGCTCCCCCGAGGGGTTTTTGTACGAGCAGTACTTC.